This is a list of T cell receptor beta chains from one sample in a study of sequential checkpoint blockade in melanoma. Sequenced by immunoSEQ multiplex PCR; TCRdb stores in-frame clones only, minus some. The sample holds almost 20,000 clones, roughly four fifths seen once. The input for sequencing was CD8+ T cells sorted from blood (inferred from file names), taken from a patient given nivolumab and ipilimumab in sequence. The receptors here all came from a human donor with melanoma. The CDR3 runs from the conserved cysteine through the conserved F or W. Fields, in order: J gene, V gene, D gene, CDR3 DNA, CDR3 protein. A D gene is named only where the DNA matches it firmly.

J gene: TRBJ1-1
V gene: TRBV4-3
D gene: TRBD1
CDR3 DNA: TGCGCCAGCAGCCCTGGGACAGGCCTTTGGAGTCCCGTGAACACTGAAGCTTTCTTT
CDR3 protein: CASSPGTGLWSPVNTEAFF

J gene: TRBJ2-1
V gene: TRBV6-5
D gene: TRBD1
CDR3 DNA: TGTGCCAGCAGTTACGACAGGGCTTACAATGAGCAGTTCTTC
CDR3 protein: CASSYDRAYNEQFF

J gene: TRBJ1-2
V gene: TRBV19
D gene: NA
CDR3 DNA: TGTGCCAGTAGTATGGAGGGGTACTATGGCTACACCTTC
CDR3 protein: CASSMEGYYGYTF

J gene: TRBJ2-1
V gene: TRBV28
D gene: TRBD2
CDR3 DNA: TGTGCCAGCAGTTTCCCCCCAACGGGGGGGGCCTCCGGCTATGAGCAGTTCTTC
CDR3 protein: CASSFPPTGGASGYEQFF

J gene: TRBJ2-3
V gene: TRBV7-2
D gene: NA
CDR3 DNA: TGTGCCAGCAGCTTAGGTGCGGGCTTACCAGATACGCAGTATTTT
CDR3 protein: CASSLGAGLPDTQYF

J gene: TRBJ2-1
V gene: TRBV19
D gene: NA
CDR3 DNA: TGTGCCAGTAGTTACCGGGTTTACAATGAGCAGTTCTTC
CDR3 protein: CASSYRVYNEQFF

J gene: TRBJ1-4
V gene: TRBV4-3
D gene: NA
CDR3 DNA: TGCGCCAGCAGCCAAGATTCAGGCCCTAATGAAAAACTGTTTTTT
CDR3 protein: CASSQDSGPNEKLFF

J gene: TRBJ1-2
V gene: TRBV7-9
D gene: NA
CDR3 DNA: TGTGCCAGCAGCTTAGCAGCGGACGGCTACACCTTC
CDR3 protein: CASSLAADGYTF

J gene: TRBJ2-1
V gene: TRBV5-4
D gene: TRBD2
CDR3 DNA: TGTGCCAGCAGCCCTAGCGGGGGGGCAGTCAATGAGCAGTTCTTC
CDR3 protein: CASSPSGGAVNEQFF

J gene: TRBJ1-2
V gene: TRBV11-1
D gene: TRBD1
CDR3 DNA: TGTGCCAGCAGCTTAGAGGACAGGGCGAACGGCTACACCTTC
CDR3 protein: CASSLEDRANGYTF

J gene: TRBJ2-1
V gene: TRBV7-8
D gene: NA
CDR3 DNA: TGTGCCAGCAGGCTCTCCACGGGACACCCTCCACTTTCCTACAATGAGCAGTTCTTC
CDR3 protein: CASRLSTGHPPLSYNEQFF